This record looks at one TCR beta chain sequence and its context. This clonotype has a handful of counts. The antigen it recognizes is unknown. No base quality values were provided; no much bigger clone lies one nucleotide off. V has 2 bases trimmed and J has 5 bases trimmed; junction bases matching no gene number 8. The CDR3 goes from the cysteine to the phenylalanine over 18 residues. Only the CDR3 DNA is retained, 54 bases long and in frame from the first base. In the germline V gene, CDR1 corresponds to SGHDT and CDR2 to YYEEEE. This entry comes from a study of T-cell memory formation after mild COVID-19 (dated by TCRdb to the early 2020s). Regarding the research as a whole: Most TCR sequence clusters were specific to one of the two donors. In a couple of donors, T-cell clones that expanded and contracted after mild COVID-19 were followed by sequencing TCRalpha and TCRbeta repertoires longitudinally. The cohort comprised two young, previously healthy adult volunteers, one female and one male.

The data were produced on an Illumina NovaSeq 6000. cDNA libraries for TCRalpha and TCRbeta were prepared by 5'RACE using constant-segment primers, with sample barcodes and unique molecular identifiers added. Trizol reagent was used to extract RNA from every sample. Amplification of the libraries took two PCR steps, and the second step added a second sample barcode plus Illumina TruSeq adapters. Sequencing of the libraries was done on an Illumina NovaSeq, producing 2 x 150 bp paired-end reads. The authors processed their data as follows. Demultiplexing of reads and collapsing into UMI-guided consensus sequences were performed with migec v1.2.7. Using mixcr v2.1.11, UMI consensuses were aligned to TRA and TRB V and J templates and then assembled into clonotypes. Clonotypes were classified as expanded or contracted when called significant by both edgeR and NoisET, with noise models trained on biological replicates. For edgeR calls, the cutoffs were a false discovery rate-adjusted p below 0.01 and a log2 fold-change threshold of 1. As an exploratory analysis of dynamics, max-normalized trajectories of the 1000 most abundant clonotypes were examined with PCA combined with hierarchical clustering. Separately sequenced CD4+ and CD8+ repertoires were used to assign the CD4 or CD8 phenotype of responding clones. Through fastp at Q25 and MiXCR, TCRdb rebuilt clones from the public reads, retaining in-frame beta chains. When rows share a CDR3 protein, they turn into one entry using the most common DNA and genes. The V and J calls reflect TCRdb's pipeline rather than the authors' work. This sample has approximately 350,000 distinct CDR3 sequences in its table, and 25% to 30% of those were observed once. Approximately 15% of the sample is taken by the ten largest.

PBMCs were isolated by Ficoll-Paque density gradient centrifugation. Overall study outcomes, separate from this receptor: Whether the second-wave clones peaking on day 37 were SARS-CoV-2 specific was not confirmed. Some responding clones were detected in pre-infection memory, which suggested that pre-existing cross-reactive memory T cells had joined the SARS-CoV-2 response. The study covered only a couple of mild cases, and larger cohorts including severe cases with pre-infection samples were considered necessary. Contracting CD4+ clones were located mainly in the CM and EM memory subsets, whereas CD8+ clones were found to be enriched in EMRA. Balanced CD4/CD8 phenotypes were observed for clones contracting from day 15 to 85, whereas a bias towards CD4+ was observed for a second wave of clones expanding from day 15 to 37.

The chain uses TRBV5-6 and TRBJ2-2; 14 nucleotides in the junction match TRBD2. The origin of this receptor is an adult woman who had mild COVID-19 (a few samples of this study predate the infection). The sample titles of this study are shuffled in the database, so cell type and time point are left out; the donor was told from shared clones. The sequenced sample consisted of PBMCs or a T cell subset sorted from them (not recorded which). CDR3 region: CASSLPGLAGGSTGELFF. The bases are TGTGCCAGCAGCTTACCTGGACTAGCGGGGGGCTCTACCGGGGAGCTGTTTTTT. Reference TRBV5-6 and TRBJ2-2 proteins supply the regions before and after the CDR3; the full variable domain is: DAGVTQSPTHLIKTRGQQVTLRCSPKSGHDTVSWYQQALGQGPQFIFQYYEEEERQRGNFPDRFSGHQFPNYSSELNVNALLLGDSALYLCASSLPGLAGGSTGELFFGEGSRLTVL.